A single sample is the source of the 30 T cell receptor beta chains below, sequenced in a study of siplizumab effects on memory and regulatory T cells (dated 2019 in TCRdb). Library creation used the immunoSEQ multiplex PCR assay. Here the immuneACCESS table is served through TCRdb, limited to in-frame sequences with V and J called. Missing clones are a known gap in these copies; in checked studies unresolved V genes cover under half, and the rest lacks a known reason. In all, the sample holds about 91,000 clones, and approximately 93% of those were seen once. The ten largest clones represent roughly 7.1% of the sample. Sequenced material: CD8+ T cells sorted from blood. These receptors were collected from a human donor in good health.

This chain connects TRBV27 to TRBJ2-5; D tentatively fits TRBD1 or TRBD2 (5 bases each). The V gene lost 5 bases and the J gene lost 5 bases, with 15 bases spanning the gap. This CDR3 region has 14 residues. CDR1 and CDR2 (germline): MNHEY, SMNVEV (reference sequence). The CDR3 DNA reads TGTGCCAGCAGTCTGGGGACGACCCTCGAGACCCAGTACTTC. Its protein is CASSLGTTLETQYF.

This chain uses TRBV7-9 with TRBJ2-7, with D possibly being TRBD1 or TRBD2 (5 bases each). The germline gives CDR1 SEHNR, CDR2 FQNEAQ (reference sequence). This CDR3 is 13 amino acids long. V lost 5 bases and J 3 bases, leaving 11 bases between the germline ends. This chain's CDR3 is CASSDGAYYEQYF. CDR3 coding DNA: TGTGCCAGCAGCGACGGGGCCTACTACGAGCAGTACTTC.

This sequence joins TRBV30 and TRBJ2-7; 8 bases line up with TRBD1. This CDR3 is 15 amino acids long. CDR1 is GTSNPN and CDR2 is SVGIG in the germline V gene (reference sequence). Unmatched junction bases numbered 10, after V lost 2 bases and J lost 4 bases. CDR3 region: CAWSLGTGVGYEQYF. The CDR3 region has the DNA TGTGCCTGGAGTCTCGGGACAGGCGTGGGGTACGAGCAGTACTTC.

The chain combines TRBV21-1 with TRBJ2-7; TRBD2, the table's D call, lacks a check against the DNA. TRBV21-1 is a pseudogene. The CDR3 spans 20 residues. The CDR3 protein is CASSTRRQGGTSGRLNEQYF. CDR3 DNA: TGTGCCAGCAGCACCCGGAGGCAGGGGGGGACTAGCGGGAGATTAAACGAGCAGTACTTC.

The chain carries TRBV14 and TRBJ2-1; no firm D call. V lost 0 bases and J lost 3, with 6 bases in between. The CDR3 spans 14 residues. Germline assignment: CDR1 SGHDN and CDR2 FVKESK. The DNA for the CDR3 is TGTGCCAGCAGCCAAGATCAGGACTACAATGAGCAGTTCTTC. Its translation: CASSQDQDYNEQFF.

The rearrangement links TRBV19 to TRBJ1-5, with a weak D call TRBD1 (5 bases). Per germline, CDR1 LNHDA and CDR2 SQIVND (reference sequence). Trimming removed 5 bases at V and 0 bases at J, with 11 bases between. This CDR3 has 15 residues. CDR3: CASSLGVVSNQPQHF. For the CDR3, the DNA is TGTGCCAGTAGTCTAGGGGTGGTTAGCAATCAGCCCCAGCATTTT.

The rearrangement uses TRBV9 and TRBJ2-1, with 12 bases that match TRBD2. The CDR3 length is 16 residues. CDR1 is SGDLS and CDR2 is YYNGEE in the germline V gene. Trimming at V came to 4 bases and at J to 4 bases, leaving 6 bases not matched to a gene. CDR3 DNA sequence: TGTGCCAGCAGCTCGCGAACTAGCGGGAGGTACAATGAGCAGTTCTTC. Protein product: CASSSRTSGRYNEQFF.

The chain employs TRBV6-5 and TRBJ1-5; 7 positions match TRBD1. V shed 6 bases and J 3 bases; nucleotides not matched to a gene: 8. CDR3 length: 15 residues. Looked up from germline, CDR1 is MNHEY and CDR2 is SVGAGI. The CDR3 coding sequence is TGTGCCAGCAGCTCCGGACAGGAACTCAATCAGCCCCAGCATTTT. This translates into CASSSGQELNQPQHF.

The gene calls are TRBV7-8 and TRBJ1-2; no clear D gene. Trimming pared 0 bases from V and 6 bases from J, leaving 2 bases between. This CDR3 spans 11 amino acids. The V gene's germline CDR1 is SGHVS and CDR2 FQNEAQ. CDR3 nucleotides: TGTGCCAGCAGCTTAGCGGATGGCTACACCTTC. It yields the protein CASSLADGYTF.

The CDR3, as DNA: TGTGCCAGCAGTGTTACCATGACAGGGAACTATGGCTACACCTTC. This sequence encodes CASSVTMTGNYGYTF. The chain joins TRBV27 to TRBJ1-2, with 7 bases that match TRBD1. The ends lost 5 bases at V and 2 bases at J; junction bases unmatched: 8. Looked up from germline, CDR1 is MNHEY and CDR2 is SMNVEV (reference sequence). This CDR3 spans 15 amino acids.

As DNA, the CDR3 is TGTGCCAGCAGCCAATGGGGGGTCAGCGATGGCTACACCTTC. This encodes CASSQWGVSDGYTF. The chain recombines TRBV11-1 with TRBJ1-2; TRBD1 might be the D (5 bases). V was clipped by 5 bases and J by 6 bases, with 16 bases between them. The germline V gene has CDR1 SGHAT and CDR2 FQDESV (reference sequence). The CDR3 is made up of 14 amino acids.

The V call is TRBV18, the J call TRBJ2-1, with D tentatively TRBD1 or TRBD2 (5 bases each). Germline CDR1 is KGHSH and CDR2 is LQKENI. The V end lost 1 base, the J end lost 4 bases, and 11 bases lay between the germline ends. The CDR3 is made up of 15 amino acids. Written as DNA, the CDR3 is TGTGCCAGCTCACCACTCGAGGGGACGTACAATGAGCAGTTCTTC. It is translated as CASSPLEGTYNEQFF.

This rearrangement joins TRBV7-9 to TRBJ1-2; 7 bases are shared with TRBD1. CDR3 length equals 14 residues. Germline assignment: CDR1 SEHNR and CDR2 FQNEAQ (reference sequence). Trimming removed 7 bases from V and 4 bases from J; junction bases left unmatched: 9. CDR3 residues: CASTWTGDIYGYTF. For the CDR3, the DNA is TGTGCCAGCACCTGGACAGGTGACATCTATGGCTACACCTTC.

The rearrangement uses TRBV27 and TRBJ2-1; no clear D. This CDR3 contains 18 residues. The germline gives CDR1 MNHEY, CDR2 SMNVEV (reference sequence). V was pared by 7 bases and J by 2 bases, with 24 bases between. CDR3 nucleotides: TGTGCCAGCATGGGTCCAGGCCTGTCGTACGCGACCTACAATGAGCAGTTCTTC. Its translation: CASMGPGLSYATYNEQFF.

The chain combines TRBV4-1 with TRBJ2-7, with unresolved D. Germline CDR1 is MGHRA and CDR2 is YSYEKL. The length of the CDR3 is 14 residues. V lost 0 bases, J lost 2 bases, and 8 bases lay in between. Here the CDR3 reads CASSQDHTTYEQYF. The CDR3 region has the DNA TGCGCCAGCAGCCAAGATCACACCACCTACGAGCAGTACTTC.

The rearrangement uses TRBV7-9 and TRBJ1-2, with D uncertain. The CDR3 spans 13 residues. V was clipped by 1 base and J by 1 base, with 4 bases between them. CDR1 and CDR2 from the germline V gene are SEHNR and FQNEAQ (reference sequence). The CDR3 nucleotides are TGTGCCAGCAGCTTAGAGGGTAACTATGGCTACACCTTC. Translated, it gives CASSLEGNYGYTF.

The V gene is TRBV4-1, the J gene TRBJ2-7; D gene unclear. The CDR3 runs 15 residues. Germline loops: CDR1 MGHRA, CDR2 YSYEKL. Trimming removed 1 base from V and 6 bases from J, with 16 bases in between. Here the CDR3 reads CASSQALVDIREQYF. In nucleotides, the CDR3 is TGCGCCAGCAGCCAAGCCCTAGTGGATATCCGCGAGCAGTACTTC.

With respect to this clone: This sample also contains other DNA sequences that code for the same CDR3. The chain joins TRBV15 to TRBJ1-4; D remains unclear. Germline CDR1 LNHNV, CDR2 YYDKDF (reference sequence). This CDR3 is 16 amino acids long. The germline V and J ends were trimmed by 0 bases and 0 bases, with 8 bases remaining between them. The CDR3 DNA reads TGTGCCACCAGCAGAGATCGGAGTGCAACTAATGAAAAACTGTTTTTT. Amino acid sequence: CATSRDRSATNEKLFF.

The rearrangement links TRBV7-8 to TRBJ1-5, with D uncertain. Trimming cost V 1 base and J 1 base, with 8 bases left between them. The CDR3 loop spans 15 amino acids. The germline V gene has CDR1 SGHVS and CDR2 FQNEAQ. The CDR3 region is CASSLGVGSNQPQHF. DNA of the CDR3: TGTGCCAGCAGCTTAGGAGTTGGCAGCAATCAGCCCCAGCATTTT.

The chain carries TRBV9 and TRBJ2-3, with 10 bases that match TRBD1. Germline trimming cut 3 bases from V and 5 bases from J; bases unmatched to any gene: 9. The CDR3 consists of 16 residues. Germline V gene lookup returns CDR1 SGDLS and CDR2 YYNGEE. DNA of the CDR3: TGTGCCAGCAGCGAGGGAGGGACAGGGGTCAAAGATACGCAGTATTTT. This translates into CASSEGGTGVKDTQYF.

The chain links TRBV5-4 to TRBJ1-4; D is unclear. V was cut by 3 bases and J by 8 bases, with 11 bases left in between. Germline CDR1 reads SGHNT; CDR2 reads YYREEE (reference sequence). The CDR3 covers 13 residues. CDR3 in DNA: TGTGCCAGCAGCTGGTTTAATGGGGAAAAACTGTTTTTT. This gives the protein CASSWFNGEKLFF.

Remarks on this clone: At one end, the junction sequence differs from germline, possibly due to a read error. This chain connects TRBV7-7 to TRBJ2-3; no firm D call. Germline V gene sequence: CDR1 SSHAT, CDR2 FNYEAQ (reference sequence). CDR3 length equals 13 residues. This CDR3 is CASSPSMGDTQYF. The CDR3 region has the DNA TGTGCTAGCAGCCCATCTATGGGAGATACGCAGTATTTT.

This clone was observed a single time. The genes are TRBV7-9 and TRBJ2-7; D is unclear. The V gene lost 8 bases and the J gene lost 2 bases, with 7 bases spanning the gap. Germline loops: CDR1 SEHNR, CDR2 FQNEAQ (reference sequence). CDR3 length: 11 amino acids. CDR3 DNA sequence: TGTGCCAGCGCCACGACCTACGAGCAGTACTTC. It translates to CASATTYEQYF.

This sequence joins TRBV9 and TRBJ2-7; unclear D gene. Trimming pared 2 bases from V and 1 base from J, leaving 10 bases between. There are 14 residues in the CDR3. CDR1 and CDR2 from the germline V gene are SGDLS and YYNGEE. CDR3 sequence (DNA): TGTGCCAGCAGCGTTGAGACGGATTCCTACGAGCAGTACTTC. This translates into CASSVETDSYEQYF. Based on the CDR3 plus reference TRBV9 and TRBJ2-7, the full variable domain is DSGVTQTPKHLITATGQRVTLRCSPRSGDLSVYWYQQSLDQGLQFLIQYYNGEERAKGNILERFSAQQFPDLHSELNLSSLELGDSALYFCASSVETDSYEQYFGPGTRLTVT.

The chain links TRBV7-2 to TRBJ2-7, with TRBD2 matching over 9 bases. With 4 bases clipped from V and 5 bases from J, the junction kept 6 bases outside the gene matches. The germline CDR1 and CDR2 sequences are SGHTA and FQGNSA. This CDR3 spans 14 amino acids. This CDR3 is CASSSLGLANEQYF. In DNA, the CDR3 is TGTGCCAGCAGCTCCCTCGGACTAGCGAACGAGCAGTACTTC.

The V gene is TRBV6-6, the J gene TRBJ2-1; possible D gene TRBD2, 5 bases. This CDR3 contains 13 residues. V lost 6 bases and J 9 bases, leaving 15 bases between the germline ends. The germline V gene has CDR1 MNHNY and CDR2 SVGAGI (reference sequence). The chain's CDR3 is CASSLASSGEQFF. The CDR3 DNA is TGTGCCAGCAGCCTAGCTAGCTCCGGTGAGCAGTTCTTC.

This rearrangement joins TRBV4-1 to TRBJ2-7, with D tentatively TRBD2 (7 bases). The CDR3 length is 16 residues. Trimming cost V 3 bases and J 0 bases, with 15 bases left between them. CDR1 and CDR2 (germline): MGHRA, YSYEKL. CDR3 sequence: CASSQRGGDPSYEQYF. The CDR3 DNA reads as TGCGCCAGCAGCCAGAGGGGGGGGGACCCCTCCTACGAGCAGTACTTC.

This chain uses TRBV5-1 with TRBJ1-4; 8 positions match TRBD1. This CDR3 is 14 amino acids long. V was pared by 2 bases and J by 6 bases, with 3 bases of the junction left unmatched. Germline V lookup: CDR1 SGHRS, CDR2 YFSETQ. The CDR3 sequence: CASSLTQGDEKLFF. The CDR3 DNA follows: TGCGCCAGCAGCTTAACACAGGGGGATGAAAAACTGTTTTTT.

CDR3 in amino acids: CASSWQGGGYTF. CDR3 bases: TGTGCCAGCAGCTGGCAGGGGGGTGGCTACACCTTC. The gene calls are TRBV25-1 and TRBJ1-2; TRBD1 aligns across 7 bases. The germline V gene encodes CDR1 MGHDK and CDR2 SYGVNS. The CDR3 consists of 12 residues. V dropped 6 bases and J dropped 7; count of bases not matched to a gene: 5.

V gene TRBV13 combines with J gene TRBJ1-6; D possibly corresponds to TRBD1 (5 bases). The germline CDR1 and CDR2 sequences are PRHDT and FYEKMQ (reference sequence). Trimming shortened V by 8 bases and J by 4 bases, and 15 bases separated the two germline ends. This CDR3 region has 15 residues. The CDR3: CASHNVGDYNSPLHF. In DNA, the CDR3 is TGTGCCAGCCATAACGTAGGGGATTATAATTCACCCCTCCACTTT.